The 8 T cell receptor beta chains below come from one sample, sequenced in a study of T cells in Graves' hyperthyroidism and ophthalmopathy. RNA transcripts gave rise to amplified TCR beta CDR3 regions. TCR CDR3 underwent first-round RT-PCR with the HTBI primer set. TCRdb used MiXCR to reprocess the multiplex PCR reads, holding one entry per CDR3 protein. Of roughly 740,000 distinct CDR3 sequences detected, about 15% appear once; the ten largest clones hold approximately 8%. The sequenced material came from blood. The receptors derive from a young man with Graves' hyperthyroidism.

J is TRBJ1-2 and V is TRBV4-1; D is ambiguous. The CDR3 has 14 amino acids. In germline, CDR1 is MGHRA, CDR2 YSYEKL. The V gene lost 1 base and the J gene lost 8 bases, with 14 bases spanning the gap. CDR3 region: CASSQVPRIGGYTF. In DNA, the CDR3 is TGCGCCAGCAGCCAAGTCCCCAGGATAGGGGGCTACACCTTC.

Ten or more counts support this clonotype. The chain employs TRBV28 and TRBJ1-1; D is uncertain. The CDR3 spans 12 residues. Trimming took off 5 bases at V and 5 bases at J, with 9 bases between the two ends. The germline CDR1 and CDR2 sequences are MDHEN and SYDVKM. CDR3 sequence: CASSEGLTEAFF. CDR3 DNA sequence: TGTGCCAGCAGTGAGGGTTTGACTGAAGCTTTCTTT.

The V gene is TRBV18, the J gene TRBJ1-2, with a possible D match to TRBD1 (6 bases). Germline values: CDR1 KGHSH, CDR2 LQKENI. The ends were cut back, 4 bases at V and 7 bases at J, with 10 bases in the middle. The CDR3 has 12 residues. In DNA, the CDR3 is TGTGCCAGCTCACTACAGGGAGGTGGCTACACCTTC. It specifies CASSLQGGGYTF.

Here the CDR3 reads CSALGLAGVSYEQYF. The CDR3 DNA is TGCAGCGCCCTCGGACTAGCGGGAGTCTCCTACGAGCAGTACTTC. The gene calls are TRBV29-1 and TRBJ2-7, with 13 bases lining up with TRBD2. V trimming: 7 bases; J trimming: 0 bases; junction bases outside the gene matches: 6. CDR1 SQVTM and CDR2 ANQGSEA come from the germline V gene. The CDR3 spans 15 residues.

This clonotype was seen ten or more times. CDR3 DNA sequence: TGCAGCGTTGACTCCCCGGGACACCGCACAGATACGCAGTATTTT. It translates to CSVDSPGHRTDTQYF. The J gene is TRBJ2-3, the V gene TRBV29-1; a weak D match, TRBD1 (6 bases). Germline V gene lookup returns CDR1 SQVTM and CDR2 ANQGSEA. V was clipped by 3 bases and J by 1 base, with 14 bases between them. The CDR3 is made up of 15 amino acids.

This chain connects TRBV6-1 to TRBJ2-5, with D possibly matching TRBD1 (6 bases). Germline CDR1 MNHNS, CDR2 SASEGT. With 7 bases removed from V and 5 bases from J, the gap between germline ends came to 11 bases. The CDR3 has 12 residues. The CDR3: CASTGQRETQYF. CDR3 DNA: TGTGCCAGCACCGGACAGAGGGAGACCCAGTACTTC.

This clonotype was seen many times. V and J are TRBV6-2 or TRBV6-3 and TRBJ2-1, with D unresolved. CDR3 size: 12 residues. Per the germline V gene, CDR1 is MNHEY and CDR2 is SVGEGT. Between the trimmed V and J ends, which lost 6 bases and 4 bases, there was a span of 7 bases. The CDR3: CASRPRYNEQFF. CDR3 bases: TGTGCCAGCAGACCGAGGTACAATGAGCAGTTCTTC.

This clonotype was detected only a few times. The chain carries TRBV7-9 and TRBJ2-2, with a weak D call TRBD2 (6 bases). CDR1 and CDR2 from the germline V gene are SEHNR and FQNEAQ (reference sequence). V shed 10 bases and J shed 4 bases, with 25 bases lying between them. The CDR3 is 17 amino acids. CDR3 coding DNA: TGTGCCATCCGCGGGACTTCGGGCGGACTGGGCACCGGGGAGCTGTTTTTT. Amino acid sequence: CAIRGTSGGLGTGELFF.